This T cell receptor (beta chain) was recorded in a study of OX40 agonist ivuxolimab in advanced cancers. Study details: The dose-escalation cohort was around 83% male, with a mean age of about 58 years, ranging roughly 23 to 79. Three patients had partial responses: one hepatocellular carcinoma, two cutaneous melanoma.

This clone was recorded only once. Antigen: not known. Trimming at V came to 5 bases and at J to 4 bases, leaving 12 bases not matched to a gene. The CDR3 totals 17 residues. Germline V gene sequence: CDR1 KGHSH, CDR2 LQKENI. The method was immunoSEQ multiplex PCR; TCRdb's version includes in-frame clones alone and lacks a portion of them. The table lists approximately 61,000 clones, 87% of them singletons. Systemic immunosuppression or a history of autoimmune disease excluded patients. Overall study results and limits: The study found that CD8+ T cells averaged more expanded clones than CD4+.

The TCR sequence derives from an adult with an advanced solid tumor such as melanoma, head and neck, liver or kidney cancer. Sequenced here: CD4+ or CD8+ T cells sorted from blood, sampled in a trial of the OX40 agonist ivuxolimab. The gene calls are TRBV18 and TRBJ2-1, with 9 nucleotides matching TRBD1. The CDR3 region has the DNA TGTGCCAGCTCAAGAAAATCCGGGACAGGGCCTTACAATGAGCAGTTCTTC. Translated, it gives CASSRKSGTGPYNEQFF.